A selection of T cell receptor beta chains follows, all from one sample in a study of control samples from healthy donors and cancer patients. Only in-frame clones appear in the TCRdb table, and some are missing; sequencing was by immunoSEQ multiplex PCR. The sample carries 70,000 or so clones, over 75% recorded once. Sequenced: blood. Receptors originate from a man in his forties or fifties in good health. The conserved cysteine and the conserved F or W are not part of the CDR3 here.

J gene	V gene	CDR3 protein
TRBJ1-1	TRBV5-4	ASRGTPETEAF
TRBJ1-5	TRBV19	ASRGGPGASSNQPQH
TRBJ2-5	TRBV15	ANSRDYQETQY
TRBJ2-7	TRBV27	ASANYYEQY
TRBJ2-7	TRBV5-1	ASSRGDPAYEQY
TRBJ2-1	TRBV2	ASRELAGGTYNEQF
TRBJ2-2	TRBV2	ASRKGGTTGELF
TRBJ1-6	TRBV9	ASSVDMSSYNSPLH
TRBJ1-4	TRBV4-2	ASSQGQGVVTNEKLF
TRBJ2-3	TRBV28	ASSLSLGGVGQY
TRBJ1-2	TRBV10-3	AIKSDGNYGYT
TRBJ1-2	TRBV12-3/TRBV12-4	ASNRFQGHGYT
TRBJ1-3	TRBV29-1	SVGGGGGNTIY
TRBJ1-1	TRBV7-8	ASSSRWNTEAF
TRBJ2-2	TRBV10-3	AISGLQGAGGELF
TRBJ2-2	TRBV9	ASSVSPGPTNTGELF
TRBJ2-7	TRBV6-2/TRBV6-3	ASSYGRGPNEQY
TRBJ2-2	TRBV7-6	ASSPGRRNTGELF
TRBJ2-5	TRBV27	ASSWGYSSYQETQY
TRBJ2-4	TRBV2	ASSETGAGNIQY
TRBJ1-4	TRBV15	ATSRGGEKLF
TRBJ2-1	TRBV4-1	ASRGLAGFGEQF
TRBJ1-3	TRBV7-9	ASSLLGNTIY
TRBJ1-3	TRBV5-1	ASSLRSTSGNTIY
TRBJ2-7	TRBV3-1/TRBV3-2	ASSPRLVGEQY
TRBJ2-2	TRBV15	ATSRDYSAPNTGELF
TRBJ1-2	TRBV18	ASSLDPGQNYGYT
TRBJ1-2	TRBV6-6	ASSYSGDGSYT
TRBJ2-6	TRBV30	ARNRQGAGANVLT
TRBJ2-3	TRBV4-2	ASSQIAGSTDTQY
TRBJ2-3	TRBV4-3	ASSGSGGATDTQY
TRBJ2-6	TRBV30	AWSGTGANVLT
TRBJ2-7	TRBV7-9	ASSWTGHHSYEQY
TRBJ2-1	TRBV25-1	ASIGERGWNEQF
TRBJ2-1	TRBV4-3	ASSQDTAGGQVGQF
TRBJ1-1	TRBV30	AWSGQPDTEAF
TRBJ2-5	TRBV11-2	ASSFSGRGGEQETQY